Sequencing of this TCR beta chain was carried out in a study of T cells in Graves' hyperthyroidism and ophthalmopathy. Clinical symptoms, serum thyroxine and TRAb, thyroid ultrasound and orbital computed tomography together formed the diagnostic basis. This clonotype was seen many times. RNA transcripts provided the source from which TCR beta CDR3 regions were amplified. Using the HTBI primer set, a first-round RT-PCR was run on the TCR CDR3. Each CDR3 protein is one row after TCRdb ran MiXCR on the multiplex PCR reads. The profile shows 500,000 to 600,000 distinct CDR3 sequences, roughly a sixth of them singletons. This CDR3 region has 16 residues. The V end was cut by 3 bases, the J end by 0 bases, with 14 bases between.

The rearrangement links TRBV12-3 or TRBV12-4 to TRBJ1-2, with a possible D match to TRBD1 (6 bases). Sequenced input: blood. The receptor comes from a woman under 30 with Graves' hyperthyroidism. The CDR3 region has the DNA TGTGCCAGCAGTTTGTTTACAGGGACACCTAACTATGGCTACACCTTC. It specifies CASSLFTGTPNYGYTF.